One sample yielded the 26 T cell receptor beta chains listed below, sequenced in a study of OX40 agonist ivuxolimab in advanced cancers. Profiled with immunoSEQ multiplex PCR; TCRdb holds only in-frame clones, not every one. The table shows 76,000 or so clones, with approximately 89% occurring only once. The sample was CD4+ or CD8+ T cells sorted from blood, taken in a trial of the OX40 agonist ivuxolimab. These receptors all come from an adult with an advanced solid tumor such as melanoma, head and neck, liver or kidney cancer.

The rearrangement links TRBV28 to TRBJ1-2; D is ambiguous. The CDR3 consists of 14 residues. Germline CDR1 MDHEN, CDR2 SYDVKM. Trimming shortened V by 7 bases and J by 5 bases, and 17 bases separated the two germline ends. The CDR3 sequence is CASTRSGVRYGYTF. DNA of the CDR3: TGTGCCAGCACTCGAAGCGGAGTAAGATATGGCTACACCTTC.

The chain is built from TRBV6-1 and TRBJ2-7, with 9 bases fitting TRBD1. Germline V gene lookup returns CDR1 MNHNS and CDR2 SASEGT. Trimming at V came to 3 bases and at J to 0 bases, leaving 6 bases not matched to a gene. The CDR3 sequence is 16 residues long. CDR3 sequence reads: CASSDRTGAGSYEQYF. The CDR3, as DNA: TGTGCCAGCAGTGACAGGACAGGGGCGGGCTCCTACGAGCAGTACTTC.

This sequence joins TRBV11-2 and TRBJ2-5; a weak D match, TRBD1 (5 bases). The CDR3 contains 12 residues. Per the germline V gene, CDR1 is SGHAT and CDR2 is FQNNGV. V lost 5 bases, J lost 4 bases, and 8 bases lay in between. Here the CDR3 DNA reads TGTGCCAGCAGCGAGCAGGGAGAGACCCAGTACTTC. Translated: CASSEQGETQYF.

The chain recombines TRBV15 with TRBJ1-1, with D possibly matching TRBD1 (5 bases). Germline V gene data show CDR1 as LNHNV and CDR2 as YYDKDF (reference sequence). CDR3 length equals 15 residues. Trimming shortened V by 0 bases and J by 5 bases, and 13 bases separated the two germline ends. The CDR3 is CATSRDLGRVTEAFF. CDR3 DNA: TGTGCCACCAGCAGAGATCTGGGCAGGGTGACTGAAGCTTTCTTT. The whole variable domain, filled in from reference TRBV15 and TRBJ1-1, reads DAMVIQNPRYQVTQFGKPVTLSCSQTLNHNVMYWYQQKSSQAPKLLFHYYDKDFNNEADTPDNFQSRRPNTSFCFLDIRSPGLGDTAMYLCATSRDLGRVTEAFFGQGTRLTVV.

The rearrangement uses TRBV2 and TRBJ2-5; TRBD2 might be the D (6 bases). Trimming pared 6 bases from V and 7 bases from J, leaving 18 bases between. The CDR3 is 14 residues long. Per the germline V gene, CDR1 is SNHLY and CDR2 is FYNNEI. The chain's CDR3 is CASRSTGGGGTQYF. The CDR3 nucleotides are TGTGCCAGCAGATCCACCGGTGGGGGAGGGACCCAGTACTTC.

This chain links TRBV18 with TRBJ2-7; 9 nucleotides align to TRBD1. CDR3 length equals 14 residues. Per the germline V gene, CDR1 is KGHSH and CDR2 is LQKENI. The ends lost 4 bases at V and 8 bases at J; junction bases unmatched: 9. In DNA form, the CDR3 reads TGTGCCAGCTCACGGGTACAGGGGGCCCCCAAGCAGTACTTC. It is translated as CASSRVQGAPKQYF. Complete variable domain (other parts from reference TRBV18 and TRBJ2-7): NAGVMQNPRHLVRRRGQEARLRCSPMKGHSHVYWYRQLPEEGLKFMVYLQKENIIDESGMPKERFSAEFPKEGPSILRIQQVVRGDSAAYFCASSRVQGAPKQYFGPGTRLTVT.

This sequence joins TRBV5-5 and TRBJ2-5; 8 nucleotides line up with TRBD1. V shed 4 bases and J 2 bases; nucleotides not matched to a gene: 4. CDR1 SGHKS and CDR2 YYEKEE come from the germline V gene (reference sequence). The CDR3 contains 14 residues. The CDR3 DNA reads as TGTGCCAGCAGCGTGTGGGACAGGCAAGAGACCCAGTACTTC. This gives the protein CASSVWDRQETQYF.

The CDR3 is CASSVSDRGRAGYGYTF. In DNA form, the CDR3 reads TGTGCCAGCAGCGTGAGTGACAGGGGGCGCGCGGGCTATGGCTACACCTTC. The chain recombines TRBV9 with TRBJ1-2; 10 nucleotides agree with TRBD1. The CDR3 has 17 residues. Germline CDR1 SGDLS, CDR2 YYNGEE. Trimming removed 2 bases from V and 4 bases from J; junction bases left unmatched: 11.

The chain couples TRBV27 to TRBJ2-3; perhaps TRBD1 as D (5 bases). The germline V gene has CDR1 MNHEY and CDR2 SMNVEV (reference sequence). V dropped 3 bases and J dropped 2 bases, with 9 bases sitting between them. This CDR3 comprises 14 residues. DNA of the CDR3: TGTGCCAGCAGTTTGCCAGGGTTCACAGATACGCAGTATTTT. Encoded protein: CASSLPGFTDTQYF.

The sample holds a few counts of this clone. CDR3 residues: CASSFSGGRNTEAFF. The CDR3 nucleotides read TGTGCCAGCAGCTTCTCGGGAGGGCGGAACACTGAAGCTTTCTTT. The chain uses TRBV7-8 and TRBJ1-1; no clear D. The germline V and J ends were trimmed by 3 bases and 1 base, with 12 bases remaining between them. Germline CDR1 is SGHVS and CDR2 is FQNEAQ. The CDR3 is 15 amino acids.

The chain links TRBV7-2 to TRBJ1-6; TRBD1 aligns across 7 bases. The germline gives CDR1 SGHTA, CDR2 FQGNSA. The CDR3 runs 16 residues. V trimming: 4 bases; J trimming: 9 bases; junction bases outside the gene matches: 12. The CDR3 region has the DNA TGTGCCAGCAGCTCGCTGGGGCAGGCAGGGGGTTCACCCCTCCACTTT. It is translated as CASSSLGQAGGSPLHF.

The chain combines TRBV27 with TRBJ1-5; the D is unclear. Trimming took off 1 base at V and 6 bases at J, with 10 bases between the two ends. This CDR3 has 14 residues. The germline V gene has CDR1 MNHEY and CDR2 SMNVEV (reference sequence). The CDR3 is CASSLYFLGQPQHF. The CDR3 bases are TGTGCCAGCAGTTTATACTTCTTGGGTCAGCCCCAGCATTTT.

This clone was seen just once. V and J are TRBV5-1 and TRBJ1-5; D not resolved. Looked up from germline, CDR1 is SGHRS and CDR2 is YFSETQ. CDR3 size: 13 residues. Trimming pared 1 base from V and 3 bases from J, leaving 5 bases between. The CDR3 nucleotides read TGCGCCAGCAGCTTGAATTACAATCAGCCCCAGCATTTT. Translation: CASSLNYNQPQHF.

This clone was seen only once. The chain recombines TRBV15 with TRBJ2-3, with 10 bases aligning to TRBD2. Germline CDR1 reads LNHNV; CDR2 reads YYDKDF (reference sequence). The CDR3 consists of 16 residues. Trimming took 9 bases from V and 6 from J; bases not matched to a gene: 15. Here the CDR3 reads CATQDAASGRGDTQYF. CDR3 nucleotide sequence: TGTGCCACACAGGATGCGGCTAGCGGGAGAGGTGATACGCAGTATTTT.

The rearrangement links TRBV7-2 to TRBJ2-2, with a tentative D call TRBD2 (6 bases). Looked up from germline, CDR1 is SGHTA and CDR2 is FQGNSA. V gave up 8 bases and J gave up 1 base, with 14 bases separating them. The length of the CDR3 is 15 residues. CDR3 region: CASSRDSGNTGELFF. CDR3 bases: TGTGCCAGCTCCCGGGATAGCGGGAACACCGGGGAGCTGTTTTTT.

The CDR3 reads CASRSGGGGNTIYF. Written as DNA, the CDR3 is TGTGCCAGCAGGTCAGGGGGCGGTGGAAACACCATATATTTT. This chain joins TRBV6-1 and TRBJ1-3; 8 positions agree with TRBD1. Trimming cost V 6 bases and J 3 bases; bases outside gene matches: 4. This CDR3 spans 14 amino acids. From germline, CDR1 is MNHNS and CDR2 SASEGT.

CDR3 DNA: TGTGCCAGCAGCACCGGGCTAGCCAAAAACATTCAGTACTTC. This encodes CASSTGLAKNIQYF. V is TRBV7-2 and J is TRBJ2-4, with unresolved D. Germline assignment: CDR1 SGHTA and CDR2 FQGNSA. Trimming pared 5 bases from V and 0 bases from J, leaving 8 bases between. This CDR3 spans 14 amino acids.

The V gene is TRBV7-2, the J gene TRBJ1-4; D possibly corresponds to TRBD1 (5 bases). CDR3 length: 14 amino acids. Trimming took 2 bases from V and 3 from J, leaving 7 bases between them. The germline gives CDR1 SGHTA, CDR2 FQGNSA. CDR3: CASSLSGSNEKLFF. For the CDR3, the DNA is TGTGCCAGCAGCTTATCAGGGTCTAATGAAAAACTGTTTTTT.

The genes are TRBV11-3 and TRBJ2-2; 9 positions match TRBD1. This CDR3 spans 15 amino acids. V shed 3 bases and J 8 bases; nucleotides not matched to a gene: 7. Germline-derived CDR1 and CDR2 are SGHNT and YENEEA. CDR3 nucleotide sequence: TGTGCCAGCAGCTTCGGGACAGGGAAAGTTGGGGAGCTGTTTTTT. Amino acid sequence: CASSFGTGKVGELFF. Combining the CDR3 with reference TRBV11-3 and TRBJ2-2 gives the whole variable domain EAGVVQSPRYKIIEKKQPVAFWCNPISGHNTLYWYLQNLGQGPELLIRYENEEAVDDSQLPKDRFSAERLKGVDSTLKIQPAELGDSAVYLCASSFGTGKVGELFFGEGSRLTVL.

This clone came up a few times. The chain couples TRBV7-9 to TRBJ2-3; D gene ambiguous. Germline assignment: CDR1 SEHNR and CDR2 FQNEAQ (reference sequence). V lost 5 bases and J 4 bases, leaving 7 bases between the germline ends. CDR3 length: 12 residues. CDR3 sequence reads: CASSEFADTQYF. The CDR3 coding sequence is TGTGCCAGCAGCGAGTTTGCAGATACGCAGTATTTT. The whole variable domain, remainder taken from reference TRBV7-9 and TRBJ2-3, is DTGVSQNPRHKITKRGQNVTFRCDPISEHNRLYWYRQTLGQGPEFLTYFQNEAQLEKSRLLSDRFSAERPKGSFSTLEIQRTEQGDSAMYLCASSEFADTQYFGPGTRLTVL.

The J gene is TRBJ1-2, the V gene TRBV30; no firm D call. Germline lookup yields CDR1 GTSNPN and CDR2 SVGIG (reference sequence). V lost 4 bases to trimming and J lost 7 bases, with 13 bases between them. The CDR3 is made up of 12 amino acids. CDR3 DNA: TGTGCCTGGAAAGAGTTTAGTGGTGGCTACACCTTC. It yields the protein CAWKEFSGGYTF.

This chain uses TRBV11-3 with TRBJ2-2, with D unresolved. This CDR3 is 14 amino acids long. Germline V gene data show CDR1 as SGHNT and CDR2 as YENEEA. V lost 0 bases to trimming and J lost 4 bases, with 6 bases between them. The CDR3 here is CASSLESGTGELFF. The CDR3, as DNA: TGTGCCAGCAGCTTAGAGTCGGGCACCGGGGAGCTGTTTTTT.

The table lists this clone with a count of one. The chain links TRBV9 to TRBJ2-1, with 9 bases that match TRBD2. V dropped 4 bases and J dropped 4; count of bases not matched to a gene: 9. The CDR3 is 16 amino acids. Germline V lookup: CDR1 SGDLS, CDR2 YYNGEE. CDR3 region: CASSPRLAEAYNEQFF. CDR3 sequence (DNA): TGTGCCAGCAGCCCGCGACTAGCGGAAGCATACAATGAGCAGTTCTTC.

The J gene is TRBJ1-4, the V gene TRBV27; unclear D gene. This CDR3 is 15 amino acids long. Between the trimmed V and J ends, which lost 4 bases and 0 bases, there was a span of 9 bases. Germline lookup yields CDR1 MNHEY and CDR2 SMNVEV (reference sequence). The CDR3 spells CASSSYSATNEKLFF. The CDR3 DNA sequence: TGTGCCAGCAGTTCGTACAGTGCAACTAATGAAAAACTGTTTTTT.

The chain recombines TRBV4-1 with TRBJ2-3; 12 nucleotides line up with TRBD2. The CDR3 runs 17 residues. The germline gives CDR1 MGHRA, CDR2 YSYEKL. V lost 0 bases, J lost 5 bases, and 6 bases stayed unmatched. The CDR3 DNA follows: TGCGCCAGCAGCCAAGATCCCCTAGCGGGGGGGATAGATACGCAGTATTTT. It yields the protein CASSQDPLAGGIDTQYF.

CDR3 sequence: CAISPSADTQYF. Written as DNA, the CDR3 is TGTGCCATCAGCCCTAGCGCAGATACGCAGTATTTT. The chain is built from TRBV10-3 and TRBJ2-3, with a possible D match to TRBD2 (6 bases). Germline assignment: CDR1 ENHRY and CDR2 SYGVKD. CDR3 length: 12 residues. Trimming removed 6 bases at V and 4 bases at J, with 8 bases between.